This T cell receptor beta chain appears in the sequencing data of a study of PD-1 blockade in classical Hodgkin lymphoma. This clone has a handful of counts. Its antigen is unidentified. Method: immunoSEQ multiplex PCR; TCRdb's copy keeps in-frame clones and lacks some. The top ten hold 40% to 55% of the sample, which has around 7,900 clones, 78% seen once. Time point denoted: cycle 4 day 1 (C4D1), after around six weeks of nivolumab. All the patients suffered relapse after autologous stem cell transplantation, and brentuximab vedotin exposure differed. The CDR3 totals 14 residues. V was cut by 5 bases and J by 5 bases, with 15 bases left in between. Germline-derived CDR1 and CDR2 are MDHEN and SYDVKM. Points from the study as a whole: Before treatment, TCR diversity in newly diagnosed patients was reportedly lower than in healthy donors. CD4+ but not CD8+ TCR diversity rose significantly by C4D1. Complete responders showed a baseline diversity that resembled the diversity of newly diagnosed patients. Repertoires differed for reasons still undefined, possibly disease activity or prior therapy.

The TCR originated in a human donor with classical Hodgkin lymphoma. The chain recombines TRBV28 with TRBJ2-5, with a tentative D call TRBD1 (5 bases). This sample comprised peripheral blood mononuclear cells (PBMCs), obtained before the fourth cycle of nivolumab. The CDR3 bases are TGTGCCAGCAGTCTAGAGACAGTAACGGAGACCCAGTACTTC. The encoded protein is CASSLETVTETQYF.